There are many counts of the clone carrying this TCR beta chain. This specimen belongs to a study of CD8 T cells in ankylosing spondylitis. The germline gives CDR1 SGDLS, CDR2 YYNGEE. This CDR3 contains 11 residues. V was pared by 3 bases and J by 3 bases, with 2 bases between. Each CDR3 protein gets one entry after TCRdb re-called the 5' RACE reads with MiXCR. The table shows about 35,000 distinct CDR3 sequences, with less than 4% occurring only once. The specimen sequenced was blood, either unsorted or a sorted T cell fraction (not recorded which). The sequence derives from a male donor with ankylosing spondylitis or in good health (not recorded which). This rearrangement joins TRBV9 to TRBJ2-3, with D uncertain. CDR3 residues: CASSATDTQYF. The CDR3 DNA sequence: TGTGCCAGCAGCGCAACAGATACGCAGTATTTT.